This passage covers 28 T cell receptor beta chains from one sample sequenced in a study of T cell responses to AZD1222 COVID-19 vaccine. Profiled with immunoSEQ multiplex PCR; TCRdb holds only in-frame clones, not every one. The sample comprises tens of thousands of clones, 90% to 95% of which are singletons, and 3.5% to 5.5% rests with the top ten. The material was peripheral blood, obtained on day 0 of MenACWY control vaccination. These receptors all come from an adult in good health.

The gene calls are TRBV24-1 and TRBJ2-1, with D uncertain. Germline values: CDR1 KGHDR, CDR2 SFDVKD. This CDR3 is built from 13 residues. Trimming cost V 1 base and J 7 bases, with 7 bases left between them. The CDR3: CATSDFSPNEQFF. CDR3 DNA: TGTGCCACCAGTGATTTTTCCCCTAATGAGCAGTTCTTC.

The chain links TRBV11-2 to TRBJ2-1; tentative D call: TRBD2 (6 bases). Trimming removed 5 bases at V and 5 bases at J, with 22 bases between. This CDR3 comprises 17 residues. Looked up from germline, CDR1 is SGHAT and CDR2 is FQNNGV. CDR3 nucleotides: TGTGCCAGCAGCCCCAGAGCGGGCCCCGAGGGGAACAATGAGCAGTTCTTC. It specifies CASSPRAGPEGNNEQFF.

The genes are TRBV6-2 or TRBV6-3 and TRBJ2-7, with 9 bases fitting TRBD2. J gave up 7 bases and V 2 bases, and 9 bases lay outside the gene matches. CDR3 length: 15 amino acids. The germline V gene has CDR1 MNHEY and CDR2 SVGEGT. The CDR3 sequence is CASSYVVAGAREQYF. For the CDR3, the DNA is TGTGCCAGCAGTTACGTAGTAGCGGGAGCGAGGGAGCAGTACTTC.

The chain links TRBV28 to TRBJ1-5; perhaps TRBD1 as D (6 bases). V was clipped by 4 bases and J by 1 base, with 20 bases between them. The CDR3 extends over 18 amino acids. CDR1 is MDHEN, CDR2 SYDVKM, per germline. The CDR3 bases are TGTGCCAGCAGTTCGGGAGGGGGGCTATGGATGAGCAATCAGCCCCAGCATTTT. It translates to CASSSGGGLWMSNQPQHF.

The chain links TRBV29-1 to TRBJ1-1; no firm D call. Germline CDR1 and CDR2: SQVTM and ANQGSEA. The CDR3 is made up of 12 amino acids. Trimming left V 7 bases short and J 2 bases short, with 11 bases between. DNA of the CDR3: TGCAGCGCTCGGACGGGAAACACTGAAGCTTTCTTT. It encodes CSARTGNTEAFF.

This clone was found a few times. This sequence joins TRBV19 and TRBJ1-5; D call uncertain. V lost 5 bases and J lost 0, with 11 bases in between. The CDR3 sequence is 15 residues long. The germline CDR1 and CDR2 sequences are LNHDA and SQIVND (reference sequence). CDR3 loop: CASSPNRNSNQPQHF. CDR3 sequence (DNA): TGTGCCAGTAGTCCGAACCGGAATAGCAATCAGCCCCAGCATTTT.

CDR3 sequence reads: CASSQSVGAEKLFF. CDR3 nucleotide sequence: TGTGCCAGCAGCCAAAGTGTTGGGGCTGAAAAACTGTTTTTT. This rearrangement joins TRBV14 to TRBJ1-4; D is perhaps TRBD1 (5 bases). In germline, CDR1 is SGHDN, CDR2 FVKESK. This CDR3 region has 14 residues. With 2 bases removed from V and 7 bases from J, the gap between germline ends came to 11 bases.

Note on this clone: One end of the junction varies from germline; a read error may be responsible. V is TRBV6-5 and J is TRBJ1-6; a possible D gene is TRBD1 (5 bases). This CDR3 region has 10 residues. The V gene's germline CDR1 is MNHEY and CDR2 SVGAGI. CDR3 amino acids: CVGHGSPLHF. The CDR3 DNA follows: TGCGTGGGGCATGGGTCACCCCTCCACTTT.

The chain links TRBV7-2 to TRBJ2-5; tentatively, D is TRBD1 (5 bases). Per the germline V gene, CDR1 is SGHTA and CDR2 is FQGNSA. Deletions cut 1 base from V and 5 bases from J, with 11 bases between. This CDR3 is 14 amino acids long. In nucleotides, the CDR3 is TGTGCCAGCAGCTTAGATCAGGGCGCGGAGACCCAGTACTTC. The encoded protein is CASSLDQGAETQYF.

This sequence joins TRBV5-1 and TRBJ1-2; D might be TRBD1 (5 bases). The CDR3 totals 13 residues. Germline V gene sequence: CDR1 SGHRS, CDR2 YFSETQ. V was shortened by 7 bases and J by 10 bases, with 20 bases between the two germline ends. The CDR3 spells CASYPGGGGVYTF. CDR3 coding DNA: TGCGCCAGCTACCCCGGCGGGGGAGGGGTCTACACCTTC.

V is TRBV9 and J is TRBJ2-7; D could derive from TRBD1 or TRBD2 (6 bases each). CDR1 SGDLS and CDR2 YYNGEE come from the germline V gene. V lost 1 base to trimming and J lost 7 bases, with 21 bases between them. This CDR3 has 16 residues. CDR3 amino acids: CASSVQGTASVWEQYF. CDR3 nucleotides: TGTGCCAGCAGCGTACAGGGGACTGCGTCCGTGTGGGAGCAGTACTTC.

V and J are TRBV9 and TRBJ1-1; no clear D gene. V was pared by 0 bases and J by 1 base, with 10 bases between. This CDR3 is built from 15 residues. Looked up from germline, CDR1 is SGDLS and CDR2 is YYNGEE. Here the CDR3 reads CASSVDEFSNTEAFF. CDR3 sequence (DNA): TGTGCCAGCAGCGTAGACGAGTTCTCGAACACTGAAGCTTTCTTT. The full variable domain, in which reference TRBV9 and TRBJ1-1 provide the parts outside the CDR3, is DSGVTQTPKHLITATGQRVTLRCSPRSGDLSVYWYQQSLDQGLQFLIQYYNGEERAKGNILERFSAQQFPDLHSELNLSSLELGDSALYFCASSVDEFSNTEAFFGQGTRLTVV.

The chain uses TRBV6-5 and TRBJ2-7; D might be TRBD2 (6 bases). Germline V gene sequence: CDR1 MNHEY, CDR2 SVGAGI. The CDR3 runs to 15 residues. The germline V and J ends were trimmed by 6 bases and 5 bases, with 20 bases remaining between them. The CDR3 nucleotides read TGTGCCAGCAGATCCCCCGGGACTCCTTTGGACGAGCAGTACTTC. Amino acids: CASRSPGTPLDEQYF.

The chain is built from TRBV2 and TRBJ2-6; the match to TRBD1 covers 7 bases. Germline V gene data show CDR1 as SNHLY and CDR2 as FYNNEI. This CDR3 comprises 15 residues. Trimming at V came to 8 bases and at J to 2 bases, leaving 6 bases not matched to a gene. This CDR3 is CASAGQDPGANVLTF. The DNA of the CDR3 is TGTGCCAGCGCCGGACAGGATCCTGGGGCCAACGTCCTGACTTTC.

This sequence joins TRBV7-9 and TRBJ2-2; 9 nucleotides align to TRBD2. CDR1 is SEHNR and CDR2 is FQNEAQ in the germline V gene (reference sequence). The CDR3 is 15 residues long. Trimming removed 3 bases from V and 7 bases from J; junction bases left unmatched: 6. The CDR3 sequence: CASSFLAGVNGELFF. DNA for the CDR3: TGTGCCAGCAGCTTCTTAGCGGGAGTCAACGGGGAGCTGTTTTTT.

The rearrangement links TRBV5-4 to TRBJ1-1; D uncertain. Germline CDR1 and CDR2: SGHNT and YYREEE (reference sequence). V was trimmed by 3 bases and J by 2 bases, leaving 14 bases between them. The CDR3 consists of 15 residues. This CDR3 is CASSSAKTQNTEAFF. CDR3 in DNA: TGTGCCAGCAGCTCAGCTAAGACTCAAAACACTGAAGCTTTCTTT.

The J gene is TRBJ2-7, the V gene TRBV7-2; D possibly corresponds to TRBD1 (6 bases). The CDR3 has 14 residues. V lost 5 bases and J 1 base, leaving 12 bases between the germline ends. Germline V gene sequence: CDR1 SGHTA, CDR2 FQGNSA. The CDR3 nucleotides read TGTGCCAGCAGCCCCCAGGGGACATCCTACGAGCAGTACTTC. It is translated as CASSPQGTSYEQYF.

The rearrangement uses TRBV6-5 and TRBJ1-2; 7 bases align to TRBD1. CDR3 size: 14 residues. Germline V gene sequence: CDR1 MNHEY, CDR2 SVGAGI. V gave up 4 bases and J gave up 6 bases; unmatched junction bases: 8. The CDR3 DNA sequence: TGTGCCAGCAGTTTACAGGGGAAGGGTGATGGCTACACCTTC. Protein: CASSLQGKGDGYTF.

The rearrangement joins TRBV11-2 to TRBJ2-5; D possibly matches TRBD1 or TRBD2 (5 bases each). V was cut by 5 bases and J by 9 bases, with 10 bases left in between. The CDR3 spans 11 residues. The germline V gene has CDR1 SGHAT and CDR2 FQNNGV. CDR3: CASSREGAQYF. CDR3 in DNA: TGTGCCAGCAGCCGGGAAGGGGCCCAGTACTTC.

CDR3 amino acids: CASSAEGTEAFF. CDR3 bases: TGTGCCAGTAGTGCTGAGGGCACTGAAGCTTTCTTT. This rearrangement joins TRBV19 to TRBJ1-1; D unresolved. V lost 5 bases, J lost 4 bases, and 8 bases lay in between. The CDR3 is 12 residues long. CDR1 and CDR2 (germline): LNHDA, SQIVND (reference sequence).

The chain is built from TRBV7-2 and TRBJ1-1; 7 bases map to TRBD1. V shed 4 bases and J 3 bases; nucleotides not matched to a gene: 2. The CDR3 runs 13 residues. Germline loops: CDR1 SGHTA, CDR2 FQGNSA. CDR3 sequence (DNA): TGTGCCAGCAGCTCGGGACAGCACACTGAAGCTTTCTTT. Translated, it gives CASSSGQHTEAFF.

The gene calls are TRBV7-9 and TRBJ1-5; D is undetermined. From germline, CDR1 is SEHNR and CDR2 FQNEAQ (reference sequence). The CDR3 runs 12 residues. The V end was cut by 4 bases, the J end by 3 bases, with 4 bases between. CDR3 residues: CASSSNNQPQHF. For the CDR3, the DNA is TGTGCCAGCAGCTCGAACAATCAGCCCCAGCATTTT.

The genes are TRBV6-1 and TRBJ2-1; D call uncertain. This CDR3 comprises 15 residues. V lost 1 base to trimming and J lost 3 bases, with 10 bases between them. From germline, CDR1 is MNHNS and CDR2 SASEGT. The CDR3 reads CASSEGTTIYNEQFF. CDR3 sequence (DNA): TGTGCCAGCAGTGAAGGGACGACCATCTACAATGAGCAGTTCTTC.

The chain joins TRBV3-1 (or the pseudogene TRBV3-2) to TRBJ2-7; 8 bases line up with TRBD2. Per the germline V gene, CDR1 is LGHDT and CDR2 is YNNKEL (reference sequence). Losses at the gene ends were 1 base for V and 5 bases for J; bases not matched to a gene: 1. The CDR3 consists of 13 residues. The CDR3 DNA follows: TGTGCCAGCAGCCAAGGCGGGAGGAACGAGCAGTACTTC. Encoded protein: CASSQGGRNEQYF.

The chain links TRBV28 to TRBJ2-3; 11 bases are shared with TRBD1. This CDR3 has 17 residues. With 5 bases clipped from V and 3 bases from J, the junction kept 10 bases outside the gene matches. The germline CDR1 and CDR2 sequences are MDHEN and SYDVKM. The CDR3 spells CASSGDRDRGTTDTQYF. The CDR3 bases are TGTGCCAGCAGTGGTGATAGGGACAGGGGGACGACAGATACGCAGTATTTT.

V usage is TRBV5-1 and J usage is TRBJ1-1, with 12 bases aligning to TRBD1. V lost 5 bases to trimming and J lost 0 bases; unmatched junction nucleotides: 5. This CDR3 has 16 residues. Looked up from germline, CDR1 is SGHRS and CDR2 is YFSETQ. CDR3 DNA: TGCGCCAGCAGTACCCGGGACAGGGGGCTGAACACTGAAGCTTTCTTT. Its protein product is CASSTRDRGLNTEAFF.

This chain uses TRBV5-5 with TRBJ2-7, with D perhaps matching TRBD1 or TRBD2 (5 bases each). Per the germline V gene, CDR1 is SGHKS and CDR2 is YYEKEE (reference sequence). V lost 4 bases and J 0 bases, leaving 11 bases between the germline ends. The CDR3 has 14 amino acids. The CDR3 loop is CASSAGTGSYEQYF. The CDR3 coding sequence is TGTGCCAGCAGCGCCGGGACGGGCTCCTACGAGCAGTACTTC.

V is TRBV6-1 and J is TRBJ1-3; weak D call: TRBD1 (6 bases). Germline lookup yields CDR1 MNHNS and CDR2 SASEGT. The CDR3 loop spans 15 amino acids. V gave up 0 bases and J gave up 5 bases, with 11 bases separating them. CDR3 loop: CASSEALGGRNTIYF. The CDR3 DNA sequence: TGTGCCAGCAGTGAAGCGCTAGGGGGGAGAAACACCATATATTTT.